Following are 19 T cell receptor beta chains from one sample sequenced in a study of cytomegalovirus exposure and HLA in healthy donors. Primers for the PCR totalled 60 Vbeta and 13 Jbeta. TCRdb's copy holds only in-frame clones and misses some; the assay was immunoSEQ multiplex PCR. In the table there are roughly 190,000 clones, 75% to 90% of which are singletons. The sequencing input was PBMCs. These receptors were taken from a boy younger than 10 in good health and CMV-seronegative.

The chain carries TRBV10-3 and TRBJ2-7; D ambiguous. The germline V and J ends were trimmed by 6 bases and 3 bases, with 12 bases remaining between them. The CDR3 consists of 13 residues. The germline V gene has CDR1 ENHRY and CDR2 SYGVKD. The CDR3: CAISDGSYYEQYF. CDR3 sequence (DNA): TGTGCCATCAGCGACGGGTCCTACTACGAGCAGTACTTC.

This clone has a single count. The V gene is TRBV15, the J gene TRBJ1-4; TRBD1 matches 7 bases. Germline lookup yields CDR1 LNHNV and CDR2 YYDKDF (reference sequence). The CDR3 spans 14 residues. Germline trimming cut 5 bases from V and 8 bases from J; bases unmatched to any gene: 8. CDR3 residues: CATSGYRGDEKLFF. CDR3 in DNA: TGTGCCACCAGCGGATACAGGGGCGACGAAAAACTGTTTTTT. Full variable domain (missing parts from reference TRBV15 and TRBJ1-4): DAMVIQNPRYQVTQFGKPVTLSCSQTLNHNVMYWYQQKSSQAPKLLFHYYDKDFNNEADTPDNFQSRRPNTSFCFLDIRSPGLGDTAMYLCATSGYRGDEKLFFGSGTQLSVL.

The rearrangement links TRBV7-2 to TRBJ2-7; 7 bases line up with TRBD1. V lost 6 bases, J lost 4 bases, and 12 bases stayed unmatched. CDR1 is SGHTA and CDR2 is FQGNSA in the germline V gene. The CDR3 contains 15 residues. The CDR3 DNA reads as TGTGCCAGCAGTCTCGGACAGGCGGTCCGATACGAGCAGTACTTC. Residues: CASSLGQAVRYEQYF.

The chain is built from TRBV6-5 and TRBJ1-6; D may be TRBD1 (5 bases). Trimming removed 0 bases at V and 7 bases at J, with 13 bases between. CDR1 and CDR2 from the germline V gene are MNHEY and SVGAGI. The CDR3 is 16 residues long. The CDR3: CASSYSATGGNSPLHF. DNA for the CDR3: TGTGCCAGCAGTTACTCGGCTACGGGGGGAAATTCACCCCTCCACTTT.

The rearrangement links TRBV2 to TRBJ1-1; TRBD1 might be the D (5 bases). The CDR3 has 12 amino acids. V lost 6 bases and J lost 5, with 10 bases in between. In germline, CDR1 is SNHLY, CDR2 FYNNEI. CDR3 DNA: TGTGCCAGCAGAGACAGCCTAACTGAAGCTTTCTTT. Protein product: CASRDSLTEAFF.

The chain links TRBV30 to TRBJ2-3, with D perhaps TRBD1 (6 bases). Germline lookup yields CDR1 GTSNPN and CDR2 SVGIG (reference sequence). Trimming removed 5 bases at V and 1 base at J, with 16 bases between. The CDR3 has 15 residues. The CDR3 region is CAWAPTGFGTDTQYF. DNA for the CDR3: TGTGCCTGGGCCCCTACAGGGTTTGGCACAGATACGCAGTATTTT.

The chain combines TRBV19 with TRBJ1-6; 11 positions match TRBD1. The CDR3 is 15 residues long. V was pared by 5 bases and J by 6 bases, with 3 bases of the junction left unmatched. Germline V CDR1 and CDR2: LNHDA, SQIVND (reference sequence). The CDR3 DNA reads TGTGCCAGTAGTGGGGGGACAGGGGGTAATTCACCCCTCCACTTT. This codes for CASSGGTGGNSPLHF.

J is TRBJ2-3 and V is TRBV9; D is perhaps TRBD2 (5 bases). Germline values: CDR1 SGDLS, CDR2 YYNGEE. V was cut by 3 bases and J by 2 bases, with 22 bases left in between. This CDR3 region has 18 residues. The CDR3 sequence is CASSDSLRAERSTDTQYF. CDR3 DNA sequence: TGTGCCAGCAGCGACAGCCTGAGGGCAGAGAGATCCACAGATACGCAGTATTTT.

V gene TRBV27 combines with J gene TRBJ2-1; 14 positions match TRBD2. Germline V gene lookup returns CDR1 MNHEY and CDR2 SMNVEV (reference sequence). V shed 1 base and J 4 bases; nucleotides not matched to a gene: 6. The CDR3 loop spans 18 amino acids. For the CDR3, the DNA is TGTGCCAGCAGTTTATTGACTAGCGGGGGGGCCAGGTACAATGAGCAGTTCTTC. Translated, it gives CASSLLTSGGARYNEQFF.

V usage is TRBV5-1 and J usage is TRBJ2-7, with 10 bases identical to TRBD1. Trimming took 3 bases from V and 5 from J; bases not matched to a gene: 20. This CDR3 comprises 19 residues. CDR1 and CDR2 from the germline V gene are SGHRS and YFSETQ. CDR3 protein: CASSSLPGQGTGWVDEQYF. The CDR3 nucleotides read TGCGCCAGCAGCTCATTACCGGGACAGGGGACGGGTTGGGTCGACGAGCAGTACTTC.

The table lists this clone with a few counts. This sequence joins TRBV30 and TRBJ2-3, with D perhaps matching TRBD2 (6 bases). The germline CDR1 and CDR2 sequences are GTSNPN and SVGIG (reference sequence). There are 12 residues in the CDR3. V shed 2 bases and J shed 4 bases, with 7 bases lying between them. The CDR3 DNA reads as TGTGCCTGGAGTTCGGGGGCAGATACGCAGTATTTT. This codes for CAWSSGADTQYF.

The V call is TRBV19, the J call TRBJ2-5, with 8 bases matching TRBD2. Germline-derived CDR1 and CDR2 are LNHDA and SQIVND (reference sequence). CDR3 length: 14 amino acids. V trimming: 3 bases; J trimming: 6 bases; junction bases outside the gene matches: 6. The CDR3, as DNA: TGTGCCAGTAGTATGACCCGGGAGGGGCAGACCCAGTACTTC. Protein: CASSMTREGQTQYF.

The V call is TRBV9, the J call TRBJ2-5; 10 bases are a match to TRBD1. The CDR3 runs 15 residues. V shed 0 bases and J 11 bases; nucleotides not matched to a gene: 10. From germline, CDR1 is SGDLS and CDR2 YYNGEE. CDR3 bases: TGTGCCAGCAGCGTAGAGGGACAGGGGTTGAGGGAGCAGTACTTC. This codes for CASSVEGQGLREQYF.

Notes on this clone: The sample carries other DNA sequences with the same CDR3. The rearrangement links TRBV5-1 to TRBJ1-2; D perhaps matches TRBD1 (6 bases). This CDR3 is 14 amino acids long. Trimming took 5 bases from V and 2 from J, leaving 13 bases between them. CDR1 is SGHRS and CDR2 is YFSETQ in the germline V gene. The CDR3 DNA reads as TGCGCCAGCAGAATAGTACAGGGAAACTATGGCTACACCTTC. Encoded protein: CASRIVQGNYGYTF.

The chain combines TRBV20-1 with TRBJ2-7; TRBD1 aligns across 7 bases. This CDR3 contains 11 residues. Trimming took 5 bases from V and 7 from J; bases not matched to a gene: 5. Germline CDR1 and CDR2: DFQATT and SNEGSKA (reference sequence). CDR3 amino acids: CSASGQVEQYF. CDR3 in DNA: TGCAGTGCTTCCGGACAGGTGGAGCAGTACTTC.

This sequence joins TRBV11-3 and TRBJ1-1; 8 bases map to TRBD1. The CDR3 is 13 residues long. The ends lost 1 base at V and 9 bases at J; junction bases unmatched: 4. Germline V gene sequence: CDR1 SGHNT, CDR2 YENEEA. The CDR3 reads CASSLGVRGQAFF. The DNA for the CDR3 is TGTGCCAGCAGCTTAGGGGTCAGGGGGCAAGCTTTCTTT.

This chain connects TRBV28 to TRBJ2-1; the D gene is possibly TRBD1 (5 bases). Per germline, CDR1 MDHEN and CDR2 SYDVKM. CDR3 length: 16 amino acids. The V end was cut by 6 bases, the J end by 4 bases, with 19 bases between. This CDR3 reads CASRIISGKSYNEQFF. As DNA, the CDR3 is TGTGCCAGCAGGATTATTTCAGGGAAATCATACAATGAGCAGTTCTTC. Supplemented by reference TRBV28 and TRBJ2-1, the full variable domain reads DVKVTQSSRYLVKRTGEKVFLECVQDMDHENMFWYRQDPGLGLRLIYFSYDVKMKEKGDIPEGYSVSREKKERFSLILESASTNQTSMYLCASRIISGKSYNEQFFGPGTRLTVL.

Only one count was recorded for this clone. The chain is built from TRBV25-1 and TRBJ2-6, with TRBD1 matching 9 bases. The CDR3 extends over 18 amino acids. Germline CDR1 is MGHDK and CDR2 is SYGVNS. The trim removed 3 bases at V and 0 bases at J, leaving 6 bases unmatched. CDR3 region: CASSDGDRDHSGANVLTF. The CDR3, as DNA: TGTGCCAGCAGTGATGGGGACAGGGACCACTCTGGGGCCAACGTCCTGACTTTC.

The CDR3 nucleotides are TGTGCCAGCAGTTTCTACAGGGGTGGCTCCTATAATTCACCCCTCCACTTT. Protein product: CASSFYRGGSYNSPLHF. V gene TRBV27 combines with J gene TRBJ1-6; 7 bases align to TRBD1. CDR1 MNHEY and CDR2 SMNVEV come from the germline V gene (reference sequence). This CDR3 has 17 amino acids. V trimming: 3 bases; J trimming: 0 bases; junction bases outside the gene matches: 5.